The T cell receptor (beta chain) described here comes from a study of T cell responses to AZD1222 COVID-19 vaccine. A remark on this clone: No antigen is known for it.

Whether given at about 4 or about 12 weeks, second doses were pooled. Produced via immunoSEQ multiplex PCR; TCRdb's table is partial and in-frame only. The table shows 77,000 or so clones, with more than 75% occurring only once. Study observations and caveats: Along spike, vaccine-associated CD4 TCRs were found throughout, with dominance at 160-218 and 743-854. Reportedly, nearly half the spike-specific TCRs target unmutated variant regions. Baseline seropositivity characterized only a handful of AZD1222 recipients.

The sequence was obtained from an adult who received the AZD1222 COVID-19 vaccine. Sequencing used peripheral blood, obtained 28 days after the second AZD1222 dose.

CDR3 nucleotides: TGTGCCAGTTGGACAGGGGGGGCTGGAAACACCATATATTTT. It encodes CASWTGGAGNTIYF. The rearrangement joins TRBV27 to TRBJ1-3, with 10 bases that match TRBD1. The CDR3 extends over 14 amino acids. Germline CDR1 is MNHEY and CDR2 is SMNVEV (reference sequence). V was pared by 9 bases and J by 2 bases, with 4 bases of the junction left unmatched.